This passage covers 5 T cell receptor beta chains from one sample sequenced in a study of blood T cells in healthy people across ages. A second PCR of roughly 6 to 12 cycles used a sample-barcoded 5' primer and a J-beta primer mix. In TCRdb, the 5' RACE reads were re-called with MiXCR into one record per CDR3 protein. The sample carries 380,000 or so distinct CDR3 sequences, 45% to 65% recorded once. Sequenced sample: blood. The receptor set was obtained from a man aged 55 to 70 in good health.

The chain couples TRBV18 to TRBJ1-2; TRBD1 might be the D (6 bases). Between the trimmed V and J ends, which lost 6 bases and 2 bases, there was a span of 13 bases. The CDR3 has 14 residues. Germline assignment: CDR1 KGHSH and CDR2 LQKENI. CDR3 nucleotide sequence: TGTGCCAGCTCGGTCGGACAGCTCAACTATGGCTACACCTTC. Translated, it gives CASSVGQLNYGYTF.

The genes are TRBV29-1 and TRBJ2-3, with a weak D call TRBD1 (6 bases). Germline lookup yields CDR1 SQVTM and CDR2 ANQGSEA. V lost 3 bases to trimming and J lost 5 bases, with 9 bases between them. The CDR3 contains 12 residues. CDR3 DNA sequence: TGCAGCGTTGATTCAGGGGAAGATACGCAGTATTTT. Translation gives CSVDSGEDTQYF.

CDR3 amino acids: CASRWRGGQPQHF. As DNA, the CDR3 is TGTGCCAGCCGATGGAGGGGCGGGCAGCCCCAGCATTTT. V and J are TRBV6-5 and TRBJ1-5, with D maybe TRBD1 (5 bases). The CDR3 loop spans 13 amino acids. Trimming left V 8 bases short and J 7 bases short, with 15 bases between. Germline assignment: CDR1 MNHEY and CDR2 SVGAGI.

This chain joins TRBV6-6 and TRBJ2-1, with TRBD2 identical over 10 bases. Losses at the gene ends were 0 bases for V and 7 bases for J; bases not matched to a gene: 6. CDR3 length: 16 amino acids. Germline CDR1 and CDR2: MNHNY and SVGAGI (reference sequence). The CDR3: CASSYSIAGGGNEQFF. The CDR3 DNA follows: TGTGCCAGCAGTTACTCGATAGCGGGGGGAGGGAATGAGCAGTTCTTC.

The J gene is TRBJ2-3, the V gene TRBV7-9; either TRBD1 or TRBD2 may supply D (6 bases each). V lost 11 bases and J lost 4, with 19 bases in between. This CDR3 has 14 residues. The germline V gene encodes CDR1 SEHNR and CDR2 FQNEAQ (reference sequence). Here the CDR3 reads CADSLTGGADTQYF. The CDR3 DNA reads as TGTGCCGACAGCTTGACAGGCGGGGCAGATACGCAGTATTTT.